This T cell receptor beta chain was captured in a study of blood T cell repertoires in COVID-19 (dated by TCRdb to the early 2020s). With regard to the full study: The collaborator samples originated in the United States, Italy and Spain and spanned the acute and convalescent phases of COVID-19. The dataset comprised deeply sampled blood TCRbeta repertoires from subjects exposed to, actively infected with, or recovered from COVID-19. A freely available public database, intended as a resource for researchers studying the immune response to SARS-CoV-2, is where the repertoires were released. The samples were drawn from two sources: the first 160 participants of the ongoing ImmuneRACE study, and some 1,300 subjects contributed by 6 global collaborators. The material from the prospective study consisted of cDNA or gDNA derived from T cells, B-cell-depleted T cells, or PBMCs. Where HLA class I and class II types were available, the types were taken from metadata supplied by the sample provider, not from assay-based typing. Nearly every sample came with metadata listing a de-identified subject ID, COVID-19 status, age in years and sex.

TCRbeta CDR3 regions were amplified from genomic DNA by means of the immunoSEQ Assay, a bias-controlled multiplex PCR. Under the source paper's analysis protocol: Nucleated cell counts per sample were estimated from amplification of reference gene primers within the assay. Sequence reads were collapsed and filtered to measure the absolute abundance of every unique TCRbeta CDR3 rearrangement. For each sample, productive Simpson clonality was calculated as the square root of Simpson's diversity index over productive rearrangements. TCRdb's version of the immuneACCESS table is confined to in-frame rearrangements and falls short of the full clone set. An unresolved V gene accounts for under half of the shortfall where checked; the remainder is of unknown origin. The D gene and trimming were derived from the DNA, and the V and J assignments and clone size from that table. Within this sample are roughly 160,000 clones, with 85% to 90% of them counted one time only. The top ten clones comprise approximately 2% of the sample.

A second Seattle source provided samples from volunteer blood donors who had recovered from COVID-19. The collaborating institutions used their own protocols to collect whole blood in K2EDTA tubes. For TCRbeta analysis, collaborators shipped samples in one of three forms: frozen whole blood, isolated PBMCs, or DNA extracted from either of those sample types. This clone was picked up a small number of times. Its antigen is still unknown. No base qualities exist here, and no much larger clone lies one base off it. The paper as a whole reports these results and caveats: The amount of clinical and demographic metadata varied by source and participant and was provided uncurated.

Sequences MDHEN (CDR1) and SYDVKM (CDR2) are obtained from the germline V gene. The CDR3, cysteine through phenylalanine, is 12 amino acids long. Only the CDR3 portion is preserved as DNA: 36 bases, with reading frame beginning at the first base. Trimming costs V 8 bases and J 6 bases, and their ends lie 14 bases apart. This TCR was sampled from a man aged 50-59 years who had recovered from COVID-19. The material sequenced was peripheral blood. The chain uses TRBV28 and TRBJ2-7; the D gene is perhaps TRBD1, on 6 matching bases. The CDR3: CASRYRAGEQYF. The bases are TGTGCCAGCCGCTACAGGGCTGGCGAGCAGTACTTC.